This T cell receptor beta chain was sequenced in a study of PD-L1 blockade in urothelial cancer. Study at large: The number of prior chemotherapy regimens per patient was 0 to 3. Blood gave a median approximately 130,000 T cells.

Germline V CDR1 and CDR2: MDHEN, SYDVKM. This CDR3 is 13 amino acids long. V shed 5 bases and J 4 bases; nucleotides not matched to a gene: 3. Only in-frame clones appear in the TCRdb table, and some are missing; sequencing was by immunoSEQ multiplex PCR. The table includes tens of thousands of clones, around 87% detected once. The clonotype comes from a man over 45 with urothelial cancer. This chain links TRBV28 with TRBJ1-1; 8 nucleotides agree with TRBD1. The sequences come from PBMCs, collected around atezolizumab (anti-PD-L1) treatment. The CDR3, as DNA: TGTGCCAGCAGTCCGCAGGGGGCCACTGAAGCTTTCTTT. Translated, it gives CASSPQGATEAFF.